What follows are 21 T cell receptor beta chains derived from one specimen sequenced in a study of blood T cell repertoires in COVID-19. Profiled with immunoSEQ multiplex PCR; TCRdb holds only in-frame clones, not every one. In the table there are over 150,000 clones, around 85% of which are singletons. Sequencing was done on a sample of peripheral blood. The receptors come from a woman in her sixties with acute or convalescent COVID-19.

V and J are TRBV28 and TRBJ1-5; a possible D gene is TRBD1 (5 bases). V dropped 8 bases and J dropped 4 bases, with 15 bases sitting between them. The CDR3 consists of 14 residues. Germline V gene lookup returns CDR1 MDHEN and CDR2 SYDVKM. DNA of the CDR3: TGTGCCAGCGCTTCCGGGGGAGGTAATCAGCCCCAGCATTTT. It is translated as CASASGGGNQPQHF.

The chain joins TRBV30 to TRBJ2-7; tentative D call: TRBD1 (6 bases). Germline V gene sequence: CDR1 GTSNPN, CDR2 SVGIG (reference sequence). There are 13 residues in the CDR3. V lost 3 bases and J lost 2, with 11 bases in between. CDR3 bases: TGTGCCTGGAGGGGGGCTGGAACCTACGAGCAGTACTTC. As protein: CAWRGAGTYEQYF.

This chain's CDR3 is CATSRQVRSGNTIYF. The DNA for the CDR3 is TGTGCCACCAGCAGACAGGTCCGCTCTGGAAACACCATATATTTT. This chain connects TRBV15 to TRBJ1-3, with D unclear. Trimming pared 2 bases from V and 0 bases from J, leaving 8 bases between. The germline V gene encodes CDR1 LNHNV and CDR2 YYDKDF (reference sequence). The CDR3 extends over 15 amino acids.

The chain carries TRBV18 and TRBJ1-2; 11 nucleotides align to TRBD1. Germline CDR1 and CDR2: KGHSH and LQKENI. The CDR3 has 16 amino acids. The J segment lost 2 bases and the V segment lost 0 bases, leaving 2 bases of the junction unmatched. CDR3 nucleotide sequence: TGTGCCAGCTCACCACCTGGGACAGGGGGGAACTATGGCTACACCTTC. Protein: CASSPPGTGGNYGYTF. The full variable domain, completed using reference TRBV18 and TRBJ1-2, is NAGVMQNPRHLVRRRGQEARLRCSPMKGHSHVYWYRQLPEEGLKFMVYLQKENIIDESGMPKERFSAEFPKEGPSILRIQQVVRGDSAAYFCASSPPGTGGNYGYTFGSGTRLTVV.

The chain combines TRBV12-3 or TRBV12-4 with TRBJ2-7; no firm D call. This CDR3 has 11 amino acids. V lost 3 bases, J lost 6 bases, and 6 bases lay in between. The CDR3 region is CASSLLVEQYF. The CDR3 DNA reads as TGTGCCAGCAGTTTGTTAGTCGAGCAGTACTTC.

The V gene is TRBV28, the J gene TRBJ2-7; a weak D match, TRBD1 (5 bases). Deletions cut 4 bases from V and 3 bases from J, with 16 bases between. The CDR3 spans 15 residues. Germline CDR1 reads MDHEN; CDR2 reads SYDVKM. The CDR3 DNA reads TGTGCCAGCAGTTCTACAGCGAAGGGGCTCTACGAGCAGTACGTC. Its protein product is CASSSTAKGLYEQYV.

The rearrangement joins TRBV18 to TRBJ2-7; unclear D gene. The V end was cut by 2 bases, the J end by 3 bases, with 8 bases between. The CDR3 is 13 residues long. Germline CDR1 KGHSH, CDR2 LQKENI. The CDR3 DNA sequence: TGTGCCAGCTCACCATTGGAGAACTACGAGCAGTACGTC. Encoded protein: CASSPLENYEQYV.

The V and J genes are TRBV2 and TRBJ1-1; D may be TRBD1 (5 bases). Germline loops: CDR1 SNHLY, CDR2 FYNNEI. V was trimmed by 4 bases and J by 6 bases, leaving 18 bases between them. The CDR3 spans 15 residues. The CDR3 loop reads CASSGQGLSSSEAFF. CDR3 in DNA: TGTGCCAGCAGTGGGCAGGGCCTAAGTTCCTCTGAAGCTTTCTTT.

The chain has TRBV2 and TRBJ1-5, with unresolved D. The CDR3 contains 12 residues. V was pared by 7 bases and J by 2 bases, with 6 bases between. In germline, CDR1 is SNHLY, CDR2 FYNNEI. Here the CDR3 DNA reads TGTGCCAGCACGGAGGGCAATCAGCCCCAGCATTTT. Translation gives CASTEGNQPQHF.

The CDR3 nucleotides are TGTGCCAGCTCACCAATCGAGGGTGGCTACACCTTC. Its translation is CASSPIEGGYTF. This chain connects TRBV18 to TRBJ1-2; no clear D. With 2 bases removed from V and 7 bases from J, the gap between germline ends came to 8 bases. The CDR3 covers 12 residues. Germline CDR1 is KGHSH and CDR2 is LQKENI.

The V and J genes are TRBV7-2 and TRBJ1-3, with a tentative D call TRBD1 (5 bases). The germline V gene encodes CDR1 SGHTA and CDR2 FQGNSA. V lost 1 base and J 0 bases, leaving 7 bases between the germline ends. The CDR3 has 15 residues. CDR3 in DNA: TGTGCCAGCAGCTTAGAGCAGGGCTCTGGAAACACCATATATTTT. This codes for CASSLEQGSGNTIYF.

Concerning this clone itself: Other DNA variants within this sample encode the same CDR3. The chain is built from TRBV12-3 or TRBV12-4 and TRBJ2-2; unclear D gene. The CDR3 sequence is 12 residues long. Trimming took 3 bases from V and 4 from J, leaving 3 bases between them. For the CDR3, the DNA is TGTGCCAGCAGTTTTATCACCGGGGAGCTGTTTTTT. Its translation: CASSFITGELFF.

The J gene is TRBJ2-2, the V gene TRBV19; 9 bases match TRBD1. With 11 bases clipped from V and 2 bases from J, the junction kept 6 bases outside the gene matches. The germline V gene encodes CDR1 LNHDA and CDR2 SQIVND (reference sequence). This CDR3 spans 14 amino acids. The CDR3 loop is CALKGQGNTGELFF. The CDR3 nucleotides are TGTGCCCTGAAGGGACAGGGAAACACCGGGGAGCTGTTTTTT.

This chain connects TRBV28 to TRBJ1-2; D not resolved. The CDR3 is 11 amino acids. V dropped 5 bases and J dropped 8 bases, with 9 bases sitting between them. Germline values: CDR1 MDHEN, CDR2 SYDVKM. The CDR3 DNA sequence: TGTGCCAGCAGTACTACTCGGGGCTACACCTTC. Translated, it gives CASSTTRGYTF.

The chain joins TRBV19 to TRBJ2-7; D uncertain. Trimming took 3 bases from V and 1 from J, leaving 10 bases between them. The CDR3 is made up of 14 amino acids. Germline assignment: CDR1 LNHDA and CDR2 SQIVND (reference sequence). CDR3 DNA sequence: TGTGCCAGTAGTATGTTGGAGAATTCCTACGAGCAGTACTTC. Translating gives CASSMLENSYEQYF.

This CDR3 is CASSPGLLILASTDTQYF. The CDR3 nucleotides read TGTGCCAGCAGCCCCGGCCTGCTTATACTAGCCAGCACAGATACGCAGTATTTT. The chain is built from TRBV5-4 and TRBJ2-3; D perhaps matches TRBD2 (6 bases). Trimming left V 4 bases short and J 0 bases short, with 21 bases between. The CDR3 contains 18 residues. Germline V gives CDR1 SGHNT, CDR2 YYREEE (reference sequence).

The genes are TRBV11-2 and TRBJ1-2, with D hard to call. The CDR3 loop spans 14 amino acids. V lost 1 base and J lost 7, with 13 bases in between. Germline V gene lookup returns CDR1 SGHAT and CDR2 FQNNGV. DNA of the CDR3: TGTGCCAGCAGCTTAGTTCGCAGGAATCGTGGCTACACCTTC. Encoded protein: CASSLVRRNRGYTF.

In its sample, this clone was seen once. J is TRBJ2-7 and V is TRBV19; D remains unclear. The CDR3 runs 14 residues. The germline gives CDR1 LNHDA, CDR2 SQIVND (reference sequence). Trimming took off 5 bases at V and 6 bases at J, with 17 bases between the two ends. DNA for the CDR3: TGTGCCAGTAGTGCACCCCATCAAGAACTCGAGCAGTACTTC. It encodes CASSAPHQELEQYF.

The V call is TRBV6-1, the J call TRBJ1-2, with a possible D match to TRBD1 (6 bases). The CDR3 length is 13 residues. CDR1 is MNHNS and CDR2 is SASEGT in the germline V gene. Trimming removed 3 bases at V and 2 bases at J, with 7 bases between. This chain's CDR3 is CASSEDSNYGYTF. The CDR3 nucleotides are TGTGCCAGCAGTGAGGACAGCAACTATGGCTACACCTTC.

This chain joins TRBV24-1 and TRBJ1-1; D gene unclear. The germline V and J ends were trimmed by 2 bases and 13 bases, with 13 bases remaining between them. The CDR3 runs to 12 residues. Looked up from germline, CDR1 is KGHDR and CDR2 is SFDVKD. CDR3 amino acids: CATSDWVAGFFF. CDR3 DNA sequence: TGTGCCACCAGTGATTGGGTCGCGGGCTTTTTCTTT.

The chain employs TRBV19 and TRBJ2-2, with 8 bases lining up with TRBD1. The CDR3 has 16 residues. After removal of 4 bases from V and 3 bases from J, the junction contained 7 bases not matched to a gene. Germline CDR1 LNHDA, CDR2 SQIVND (reference sequence). The CDR3 here is CASSTLGTGHTGELFF. CDR3 DNA: TGTGCCAGTAGTACCCTCGGGACAGGTCACACCGGGGAGCTGTTTTTT.